The 22 T cell receptor beta chains presented below share a single source sample, sequenced in a study of blood T cell repertoires in COVID-19. This table comes from immunoSEQ multiplex PCR, and its TCRdb copy is limited to in-frame clones, with some not included. Counted here are over 250,000 clones, about 89% occurring once; the ten biggest clones make up 2% to 2.5%. Sequenced input: peripheral blood. These receptors were taken from a woman under 40 with COVID-19, enrolled during active disease.

The gene calls are TRBV5-1 and TRBJ1-4; D unresolved. The length of the CDR3 is 14 residues. The V end lost 0 bases, the J end lost 5 bases, and 8 bases lay between the germline ends. Germline loops: CDR1 SGHRS, CDR2 YFSETQ. CDR3 loop: CASSLVASNEKLFF. CDR3 DNA sequence: TGCGCCAGCAGCTTGGTCGCTAGCAATGAAAAACTGTTTTTT.

The rearrangement uses TRBV4-1 and TRBJ2-3; 10 bases map to TRBD2. The germline CDR1 and CDR2 sequences are MGHRA and YSYEKL. This CDR3 has 16 residues. Unmatched junction bases numbered 6, after V lost 6 bases and J lost 0 bases. CDR3 DNA: TGCGCCAGCAGGGGGCTAGCGGGAGAGAGCACAGATACGCAGTATTTT. It translates to CASRGLAGESTDTQYF.

This chain connects TRBV4-1 to TRBJ1-5; no reliable D call. The length of the CDR3 is 16 residues. Deletions cut 1 base from V and 4 bases from J, with 14 bases between. CDR1 and CDR2 from the germline V gene are MGHRA and YSYEKL. In DNA, the CDR3 is TGCGCCAGCAGCCAAGCTTTTTTGCAGGTAAATCAGCCCCAGCATTTT. It yields the protein CASSQAFLQVNQPQHF.

The J gene is TRBJ1-1, the V gene TRBV11-2, with 8 bases that match TRBD1. Trimming took 3 bases from V and 5 from J; bases not matched to a gene: 8. This CDR3 comprises 15 residues. The germline V gene has CDR1 SGHAT and CDR2 FQNNGV. The CDR3 region is CASSFGQGEGTEAFF. In nucleotides, the CDR3 is TGTGCCAGCAGCTTTGGACAGGGAGAAGGAACTGAAGCTTTCTTT.

The chain combines TRBV6-5 with TRBJ2-2; 11 positions match TRBD1. The CDR3 has 15 residues. CDR1 is MNHEY and CDR2 is SVGAGI in the germline V gene. J was trimmed by 5 bases and V by 6 bases; bases with no gene match: 5. The DNA of the CDR3 is TGTGCCAGCAGGGGACAGGGGGGAGTTACCGGGGAGCTGTTTTTT. Its translation: CASRGQGGVTGELFF.

This chain links TRBV19 with TRBJ2-1; 12 nucleotides match TRBD2. The length of the CDR3 is 17 residues. Looked up from germline, CDR1 is LNHDA and CDR2 is SQIVND (reference sequence). The V gene end was trimmed by 5 bases and the J gene end by 6 bases; junction bases not matched to a gene: 11. The CDR3 DNA reads as TGTGCCAGTAGTCCGTACCCGGGACTAGCGGGCCCCAATGAGCAGTTCTTC. Translating gives CASSPYPGLAGPNEQFF.

J is TRBJ1-5 and V is TRBV6-5; D is unresolved. Between the trimmed V and J ends, which lost 0 bases and 5 bases, there was a span of 8 bases. The length of the CDR3 is 14 residues. CDR1 MNHEY and CDR2 SVGAGI come from the germline V gene. The CDR3 coding sequence is TGTGCCAGCAGTTACTCGGGGAGAGATCAGCCCCAGCATTTT. Amino acid sequence: CASSYSGRDQPQHF.

The rearrangement links TRBV12-3 or TRBV12-4 to TRBJ2-1; D unclear. Deletions cut 5 bases from V and 7 bases from J, with 6 bases between. This CDR3 has 11 amino acids. The CDR3, as DNA: TGTGCCAGCAGTCGAACTAATGAGCAGTTCTTC. It yields the protein CASSRTNEQFF.

The gene calls are TRBV5-4 and TRBJ2-2; TRBD2 agrees at 8 bases. The CDR3 is 15 amino acids. Trimming removed 4 bases from V and 5 bases from J; junction bases left unmatched: 7. Per germline, CDR1 SGHNT and CDR2 YYREEE (reference sequence). CDR3 residues: CASSTGTRGTGELFF. The CDR3 DNA is TGTGCCAGCAGCACCGGGACTAGAGGGACCGGGGAGCTGTTTTTT.

V and J are TRBV18 and TRBJ1-2; 7 bases line up with TRBD1. Trimming took 2 bases from V and 3 from J; bases not matched to a gene: 0. Germline V gives CDR1 KGHSH, CDR2 LQKENI. The CDR3 has 13 residues. In DNA form, the CDR3 reads TGTGCCAGCTCACCAACAGGGGACTATGGCTACACCTTC. Residues: CASSPTGDYGYTF.

The J gene is TRBJ1-6, the V gene TRBV28; D gene ambiguous. The germline CDR1 and CDR2 sequences are MDHEN and SYDVKM. The CDR3 is 14 amino acids. Trimming stripped 5 bases from V and 5 bases from J, with 10 bases between. The CDR3 spells CASSPIPNNSPLHF. The CDR3 DNA reads as TGTGCCAGCAGTCCCATCCCCAATAATTCACCCCTCCACTTT.

This chain uses TRBV19 with TRBJ2-5, with TRBD1 matching 9 bases. In germline, CDR1 is LNHDA, CDR2 SQIVND (reference sequence). The CDR3 is 13 amino acids. V lost 8 bases and J lost 5; bases outside the gene matches: 6. CDR3 DNA: TGTGCCAGTGGCCGGACAGGGGCTGAGACCCAGTACTTC. Encoded protein: CASGRTGAETQYF.

The chain carries TRBV5-1 and TRBJ2-1, with 8 bases lining up with TRBD2. After removal of 4 bases from V and 9 bases from J, the junction contained 3 bases not matched to a gene. Germline V gives CDR1 SGHRS, CDR2 YFSETQ. The CDR3 runs to 12 residues. The CDR3: CASSPGGSEQFF. For the CDR3, the DNA is TGCGCCAGCAGCCCGGGGGGGTCTGAGCAGTTCTTC.

This rearrangement joins TRBV5-6 to TRBJ2-1; 10 nucleotides match TRBD2. CDR3 length: 15 amino acids. V shed 2 bases, J shed 4 bases, and the junction held 3 bases outside the gene matches. Germline V gene sequence: CDR1 SGHDT, CDR2 YYEEEE. CDR3 coding DNA: TGTGCCAGCAGCTTAGGGACTAGCGCTTACAATGAGCAGTTCTTC. Translation: CASSLGTSAYNEQFF. The whole variable domain, filled in from reference TRBV5-6 and TRBJ2-1, reads DAGVTQSPTHLIKTRGQQVTLRCSPKSGHDTVSWYQQALGQGPQFIFQYYEEEERQRGNFPDRFSGHQFPNYSSELNVNALLLGDSALYLCASSLGTSAYNEQFFGPGTRLTVL.

The V and J genes are TRBV7-2 and TRBJ2-2; no clear D. This CDR3 is 17 amino acids long. V lost 3 bases, J lost 0 bases, and 14 bases lay in between. Germline loops: CDR1 SGHTA, CDR2 FQGNSA. CDR3 bases: TGTGCCAGCAGCTTCCCCGCGAGTACCGCGAACACCGGGGAGCTGTTTTTT. Residues: CASSFPASTANTGELFF.

The chain employs TRBV4-1 and TRBJ1-1, with D hard to call. In germline, CDR1 is MGHRA, CDR2 YSYEKL. This CDR3 is 15 amino acids long. Trimming removed 5 bases from V and 0 bases from J, with 13 bases in between. The CDR3 loop is CASSSTVNMNTEAFF. As DNA, the CDR3 is TGCGCCAGCAGCTCAACAGTAAATATGAACACTGAAGCTTTCTTT.

This clone has just a few counts. The chain uses TRBV28 and TRBJ1-6; D is possibly TRBD1 (6 bases). The germline V gene encodes CDR1 MDHEN and CDR2 SYDVKM. The CDR3 sequence is 15 residues long. V was clipped by 4 bases and J by 10 bases, with 17 bases between them. CDR3 region: CASSSPGVRGSPLHF. The CDR3 region has the DNA TGTGCCAGCAGTTCCCCAGGGGTGCGAGGATCACCCCTCCACTTT.

V is TRBV25-1 and J is TRBJ1-2; 9 bases are shared with TRBD1. The CDR3 runs to 14 residues. J was trimmed by 3 bases and V by 5 bases; bases with no gene match: 4. In germline, CDR1 is MGHDK, CDR2 SYGVNS. CDR3 DNA: TGTGCCAGCAGTTACCGGGACAGGGACTATGGCTACACCTTC. This encodes CASSYRDRDYGYTF.

CDR3 in DNA: TGTGCCACCAGTGATGCGGATAGCAATCAGCCCCAGCATTTT. Its translation: CATSDADSNQPQHF. This sequence joins TRBV24-1 and TRBJ1-5, with D unclear. V lost 3 bases, J lost 0 bases, and 5 bases lay in between. From germline, CDR1 is KGHDR and CDR2 SFDVKD. The CDR3 totals 14 residues.

This chain joins TRBV6-5 and TRBJ2-7; 8 bases are a match to TRBD1. There are 15 residues in the CDR3. Germline trimming cut 2 bases from V and 0 bases from J; bases unmatched to any gene: 3. Germline values: CDR1 MNHEY, CDR2 SVGAGI. The chain's CDR3 is CASSYLTGGSYEQYF. In DNA, the CDR3 is TGTGCCAGCAGTTACCTAACAGGGGGCTCCTACGAGCAGTACTTC.

The chain has TRBV4-1 and TRBJ1-2; possible D gene TRBD1, 5 bases. The V gene lost 4 bases and the J gene lost 4 bases, with 13 bases spanning the gap. CDR3 size: 14 residues. Germline-derived CDR1 and CDR2 are MGHRA and YSYEKL. The CDR3 here is CASSPLGDFYGYTF. The CDR3 region has the DNA TGCGCCAGCAGCCCTTTAGGGGACTTCTATGGCTACACCTTC.

The chain has TRBV10-3 and TRBJ1-1, with 7 bases lining up with TRBD1. Trimming took 0 bases from V and 8 from J; bases not matched to a gene: 3. CDR3 length equals 13 residues. Germline CDR1 is ENHRY and CDR2 is SYGVKD. The CDR3 loop reads CAISESTGQEAFF. DNA for the CDR3: TGTGCCATCAGTGAGTCTACGGGACAGGAAGCTTTCTTT.